Below are 5 T cell receptor beta chains sequenced from a single sample in a study of T cell repertoires in cytomegalovirus infection. Antigen specificity for these receptors is unknown. Using its own MiXCR run on the reads, TCRdb lists one record per CDR3 protein. The profile covers about 160,000 distinct CDR3 sequences, with about 20% appearing a single time and more than 25% taken by the ten largest. The sequencing used CD8+ T cells from cultured PBMCs, collected from culture after CMV antigen stimulation. Receptors were obtained from a human donor in good health (CMV status not recorded). Some clones in this sample may be carry-over from other donors' samples.

V gene TRBV4-3 combines with J gene TRBJ1-4; no clear D. The V gene's germline CDR1 is LGHNA and CDR2 YSLEER. The CDR3 totals 15 residues. Trimming pared 0 bases from V and 4 bases from J, leaving 9 bases between. This chain's CDR3 is CASSQDGEINEKLFF. CDR3 DNA: TGCGCCAGCAGCCAAGACGGGGAGATTAATGAAAAACTGTTTTTT.

This clonotype was counted between two and nine times. This chain connects TRBV7-9 to TRBJ2-7; D not resolved. Germline V gene data show CDR1 as SEHNR and CDR2 as FQNEAQ (reference sequence). With 0 bases removed from V and 5 bases from J, the gap between germline ends came to 8 bases. CDR3 length: 13 amino acids. CDR3 sequence reads: CASSLAGTHEQYF. In DNA, the CDR3 is TGTGCCAGCAGCTTAGCAGGCACCCACGAGCAGTACTTC.

The V and J genes are TRBV12-3 or TRBV12-4 and TRBJ2-1, with D hard to call. The CDR3 totals 13 residues. V was clipped by 1 base and J by 11 bases, with 12 bases between them. CDR3 bases: TGTGCCAGCAGTTTAGGGTCGGCAGGAAAGCAGTTCTTC. Amino acid sequence: CASSLGSAGKQFF.

This clonotype turned up a few times. V is TRBV7-2 and J is TRBJ1-1; possible D gene TRBD1, 6 bases. V lost 5 bases and J 5 bases, leaving 18 bases between the germline ends. The CDR3 totals 15 residues. In germline, CDR1 is SGHTA, CDR2 FQGNSA. The chain's CDR3 is CASSQDLGGDTEAFF. The CDR3 coding sequence is TGTGCCAGCAGCCAGGATCTGGGGGGCGATACTGAAGCTTTCTTT.

The chain recombines TRBV12-5 with TRBJ1-1, with unresolved D. The CDR3 totals 15 residues. The germline V and J ends were trimmed by 1 base and 5 bases, with 14 bases remaining between them. Germline V gives CDR1 LGHNT, CDR2 FRNRAP. CDR3 loop: CASGLGLLAGTEAFF. CDR3 bases: TGTGCTAGTGGTTTGGGCCTTTTGGCTGGGACTGAAGCTTTCTTT.